These T cell receptor beta chains were read from a single sample in a study of beta chain features in type 1 diabetes. The protocol was immunoSEQ multiplex PCR, while the TCRdb copy is restricted to in-frame clones and leaves out a portion. The repertoire includes hundreds of thousands of clones, 15% of them detected once, and about 0.086% sits in the top ten. The sequenced sample was naive CD4+ T cells from blood. The receptors here all came from a man in his late teens or twenties in good health. Both conserved end residues are part of each CDR3. D genes are given only for firm matches. Clone size is given for some rows only: seen once, a few or many times, or a class if the clone is expanded.

d_call j_call clone_size v_call cdr3_aa cdr3_nt
TRBD1 TRBJ1-5 NA TRBV5-6 CASSITGGTGGNQPQHF TGTGCCAGCAGCATCACGGGCGGGACAGGGGGCAATCAGCCCCAGCATTTT
TRBD1 TRBJ1-1 few TRBV11-2 CASSSRPTGASTEAFF TGTGCCAGCAGCTCGCGCCCGACAGGGGCGAGCACTGAAGCTTTCTTT
NA TRBJ2-7 NA TRBV5-1 CASSLDLGGYEQYF TGCGCCAGCAGCTTGGATTTGGGCGGCTACGAGCAGTACTTC
NA TRBJ2-7 NA TRBV27 CASSRGTQTYEQYF TGTGCCAGCAGCCGGGGGACTCAGACCTACGAGCAGTACTTC
NA TRBJ2-5 NA TRBV19 CASSIELGLETQYF TGTGCCAGTAGTATAGAATTGGGGTTGGAGACCCAGTACTTC
NA TRBJ1-2 NA TRBV2 CARGDKDYGYTF TGTGCCAGGGGAGACAAGGACTATGGCTACACCTTC
NA TRBJ2-7 few TRBV5-5 CASSLEKEQYF TGTGCCAGCAGCTTGGAAAAAGAGCAGTACTTC
NA TRBJ2-6 NA TRBV11-1 CASSPKRGRDNSGANVLTF TGTGCCAGCAGCCCAAAAAGGGGCAGGGACAACTCTGGGGCCAACGTCCTGACTTTC
NA TRBJ1-2 few TRBV27 CASSPRGVYGYTF TGTGCCAGCAGCCCTAGGGGGGTCTATGGCTACACCTTC
NA TRBJ1-1 NA TRBV5-1 CASSSRVTTEAFF TGCGCCAGCAGCTCCAGGGTCACCACTGAAGCTTTCTTT
NA TRBJ2-7 NA TRBV6-5 CASSYSPRSSYEQYF TGTGCCAGCAGTTACTCGCCACGAAGCTCCTACGAGCAGTACTTC
NA TRBJ2-1 NA TRBV5-1 CASSLGWGSSYNEQFF TGCGCCAGCAGCTTGGGATGGGGGAGCTCCTACAATGAGCAGTTCTTC
TRBD1 TRBJ1-1 few TRBV6-5 CASRPTGGGTEAFF TGTGCCAGCAGGCCCACAGGGGGAGGCACTGAAGCTTTCTTT
NA TRBJ1-1 few TRBV10-3 CAISGSGGLNTEAFF TGTGCCATCAGTGGGTCTGGGGGTCTGAACACTGAAGCTTTCTTT
NA TRBJ1-1 few TRBV7-8 CASSLRGRNTEAFF TGTGCCAGCAGCCTCCGGGGTCGGAACACTGAAGCTTTCTTT
NA TRBJ1-1 NA TRBV20-1 CSAGTGFEAFF TGCAGTGCCGGAACAGGGTTTGAAGCTTTCTTT
NA TRBJ2-1 NA TRBV5-1 CASSLAARYNEQFF TGCGCCAGCAGCTTGGCCGCTCGTTACAATGAGCAGTTCTTC
TRBD1 TRBJ2-3 NA TRBV7-9 CASSLGDRGRLRDTQYF TGTGCCAGCAGCTTGGGTGACAGGGGGCGATTGAGAGATACGCAGTATTTT
TRBD2 TRBJ2-1 NA TRBV7-2 CASSAYGGLGGTIYNEQFF TGTGCCAGCAGCGCCTACGGAGGTCTCGGGGGGACCATCTACAATGAGCAGTTCTTC
NA TRBJ1-1 few TRBV7-2 CASSLGQNTEAFF TGTGCCAGCAGCTTAGGACAGAACACTGAAGCTTTCTTT
NA TRBJ1-6 NA TRBV9 CASSVDRAENSPLHF TGTGCCAGCAGCGTAGACAGGGCCGAAAATTCACCCCTCCACTTT
TRBD1 TRBJ2-1 NA TRBV27 CASSLWDRVPINEQFF TGTGCCAGCAGTCTATGGGACAGGGTCCCTATCAATGAGCAGTTCTTC